A single sample is the source of the 17 T cell receptor beta chains below, sequenced in a study of T cells in Graves' hyperthyroidism and ophthalmopathy. Amplified regions were TCR beta CDR3 sequences from RNA transcripts. During a first-round RT-PCR of the TCR CDR3, the HTBI primer set was used. TCRdb reprocessed the multiplex PCR reads with MiXCR, giving one entry per CDR3 protein. The table has 600,000 or so distinct CDR3 sequences, 14% seen once. Sample: blood. The receptors here all came from a woman between 50 and 59 years old with Graves' ophthalmopathy.

The chain combines TRBV5-6 with TRBJ1-2; 7 nucleotides line up with TRBD1. The V gene end was trimmed by 4 bases and the J gene end by 9 bases; junction bases not matched to a gene: 6. This CDR3 has 12 residues. Germline V CDR1 and CDR2: SGHDT, YYEEEE. This CDR3 reads CASSLWDSSYTF. DNA for the CDR3: TGTGCCAGCAGCCTATGGGACAGTAGCTACACCTTC.

This clonotype was seen at least ten times. In DNA form, the CDR3 reads TGTGCCAGCAGCTTAGATCAAGTCGGCATCTATACGCAGTATTTT. This translates into CASSLDQVGIYTQYF. The chain couples TRBV11-2 to TRBJ2-3; D unclear. CDR3 length: 15 residues. V was clipped by 0 bases and J by 7 bases, with 14 bases between them. Germline CDR1 SGHAT, CDR2 FQNNGV.

This clonotype was observed many times. The rearrangement uses TRBV3-1 and TRBJ2-1; D call uncertain. The V end was cut by 5 bases, the J end by 6 bases, with 14 bases between. The CDR3 contains 14 residues. Germline CDR1 is LGHDT and CDR2 is YNNKEL (reference sequence). The CDR3 nucleotides read TGTGCCAGCAGCTATCGTCGGCAAATCAATGAGCAGTTCTTC. This codes for CASSYRRQINEQFF.

A word on this clonotype: A much more abundant neighbour one base away suggests this may be a read error. This rearrangement joins TRBV24-1 to TRBJ1-2; D is unclear. Germline V gene data show CDR1 as KGHDR and CDR2 as SFDVKD. The length of the CDR3 is 14 residues. The DNA of the CDR3 is TGTGCCACCAGTGACCCTGAAGCTAACTATGGCCACACCTTC. It yields the protein CATSDPEANYGHTF.

This clonotype was seen a few times. The CDR3 sequence: CASSLRLAGTSTDTQYF. DNA for the CDR3: TGTGCCAGCAGTTTAAGACTAGCGGGAACCAGCACAGATACGCAGTATTTT. The chain recombines TRBV28 with TRBJ2-3, with TRBD2 matching over 11 bases. This CDR3 spans 17 amino acids. Germline-derived CDR1 and CDR2 are MDHEN and SYDVKM. V was pared by 2 bases and J by 0 bases, with 4 bases of the junction left unmatched.

This clonotype was seen many times. This sequence joins TRBV29-1 and TRBJ1-1; D is unclear. The V gene lost 6 bases and the J gene lost 3 bases, with 8 bases spanning the gap. CDR1 is SQVTM, CDR2 ANQGSEA, per germline. The CDR3 extends over 11 amino acids. The CDR3 DNA sequence: TGCAGCGTCCGGATTTACACTGAAGCTTTCTTT. This sequence encodes CSVRIYTEAFF.

This clonotype was observed a few times. The CDR3, as DNA: TGTGCCATCGGAGGACAGGGGGCGGATGGTGAGCAGTTCTTC. Amino acids: CAIGGQGADGEQFF. This chain links TRBV10-3 with TRBJ2-1; 11 bases fit TRBD1. Germline CDR1 and CDR2: ENHRY and SYGVKD. The J segment lost 9 bases and the V segment lost 8 bases, leaving 9 bases of the junction unmatched. The CDR3 has 14 residues.

This clonotype was counted at least ten times. V gene TRBV6-1 combines with J gene TRBJ2-3; 11 nucleotides align to TRBD2. V trimming: 7 bases; J trimming: 5 bases; junction bases outside the gene matches: 5. Germline loops: CDR1 MNHNS, CDR2 SASEGT. This CDR3 comprises 14 residues. The chain's CDR3 is CASKGLAVLDTQYF. In DNA, the CDR3 is TGTGCCAGCAAGGGACTAGCGGTCCTAGATACGCAGTATTTT.

This clonotype has ten or more counts. The rearrangement uses TRBV3-1 and TRBJ1-1; no definite D call. The V gene's germline CDR1 is LGHDT and CDR2 YNNKEL (reference sequence). The V end was cut by 1 base, the J end by 1 base, with 7 bases between. This CDR3 spans 14 amino acids. CDR3 DNA sequence: TGTGCCAGCAGCCAAGGACATAGGAACACTGAAGCTTTCTTT. Its protein product is CASSQGHRNTEAFF.

The gene calls are TRBV7-3 and TRBJ1-2; D may be TRBD1 (6 bases). Per germline, CDR1 SGHTA and CDR2 FQGTGA. With 6 bases removed from V and 8 bases from J, the gap between germline ends came to 16 bases. The CDR3 loop spans 13 amino acids. DNA for the CDR3: TGTGCCAGCAGATTACGGGGGGGCTACGGCTACACCTTC. Its translation: CASRLRGGYGYTF.

This sequence joins TRBV6-1 and TRBJ1-5, with 9 bases identical to TRBD1. Germline CDR1 MNHNS, CDR2 SASEGT. The CDR3 loop spans 15 amino acids. The V segment lost 5 bases and the J segment 3 bases; nucleotides outside the gene matches: 5. The CDR3 loop reads CASSRTGGTNQPQHF. The CDR3 region has the DNA TGTGCCAGCAGTAGAACAGGGGGCACCAATCAGCCCCAGCATTTT.

This clonotype occurred many times. The chain links TRBV28 to TRBJ2-7, with D possibly being TRBD1 (6 bases). The CDR3 runs 14 residues. V lost 2 bases and J 5 bases, leaving 13 bases between the germline ends. Germline-derived CDR1 and CDR2 are MDHEN and SYDVKM. CDR3 coding DNA: TGTGCCAGCAGTTTAAGAAACCGGGACAACGAGCAGTACTTC. Translation: CASSLRNRDNEQYF.

This clonotype appeared many times. The CDR3 DNA is TGTGCCAGCACCCGAGGGACGGACTATGGCTACACCTTC. Translation gives CASTRGTDYGYTF. The chain recombines TRBV6-1 with TRBJ1-2, with D possibly TRBD1 on 5 matching bases. CDR3 size: 13 residues. Trimming left V 7 bases short and J 3 bases short, with 12 bases between. The germline gives CDR1 MNHNS, CDR2 SASEGT.

In the case of this clonotype: This sequence may be a read error, since a much larger clone differs from it by one base. The chain has TRBV18 and TRBJ2-1, with TRBD2 matching over 10 bases. Per the germline V gene, CDR1 is KGHSH and CDR2 is LQKENI. The CDR3 has 16 residues. The CDR3: CASSPHLAGAYSEQFF. CDR3 bases: TGTGCCAGCTCTCCACATCTAGCGGGGGCCTACAGTGAGCAGTTCTTC.

This clonotype was picked up many times. The CDR3 is CASSYAGTSGTDEQFF. The CDR3 region has the DNA TGTGCCAGCAGTTACGCGGGGACTAGCGGGACCGATGAGCAGTTCTTC. The gene calls are TRBV6-2 or TRBV6-3 and TRBJ2-1; 13 bases are shared with TRBD2. CDR1 is MNHEY and CDR2 is SVGEGT in the germline V gene. V trimming: 2 bases; J trimming: 8 bases; junction bases outside the gene matches: 6. This CDR3 is built from 16 residues.

Here the CDR3 reads CSARGVQNTGELFF. In nucleotides, the CDR3 is TGCAGTGCTAGAGGGGTCCAGAACACCGGGGAGCTGTTTTTT. V gene TRBV20-1 combines with J gene TRBJ2-2; D gene uncertain. The CDR3 loop spans 14 amino acids. V was pared by 1 base and J by 1 base, with 7 bases between. The germline CDR1 and CDR2 sequences are DFQATT and SNEGSKA (reference sequence).

This clonotype was detected a few times. This may come from a read error, since a much larger clone is one base off. This chain connects TRBV28 to TRBJ2-5, with D unclear. CDR1 is MDHEN and CDR2 is SYDVKM in the germline V gene. The length of the CDR3 is 14 residues. The CDR3, as DNA: TGTGCCAGCACCAAAGGCGGCTTCCAAAAGACCCAGTACTTC. Residues: CASTKGGFQKTQYF. The full variable domain, rest sourced from reference TRBV28 and TRBJ2-5, is DVKVTQSSRYLVKRTGEKVFLECVQDMDHENMFWYRQDPGLGLRLIYFSYDVKMKEKGDIPEGYSVSREKKERFSLILESASTNQTSMYLCASTKGGFQKTQYFGPGTRLLVL.